Listed here is a single T cell receptor (beta chain). Its matching antigen is unknown. PCR was performed using 60 Vbeta and 13 Jbeta primers. Sequencing was performed with immunoSEQ multiplex PCR; in TCRdb, only in-frame clones are kept and a portion is missing. In the table there are over 150,000 clones, 80% to 90% of which are singletons. These data originate in a study of cytomegalovirus exposure and HLA in healthy donors. Looking at the study overall: Across some 400 genotyped donors, about 80% landed in the Caucasian-associated ancestry cluster.

V shed 3 bases and J shed 3 bases, with 14 bases lying between them. The CDR3 sequence is 15 residues long. CDR1 is SEHNR, CDR2 FQNEAQ, per germline (reference sequence). General study results and limits: In a later analysis, V- and J-gene trimming of beta chains associated with a DCLRE1C missense variant, replicated independently. For most TCR beta V segments, an earlier analysis put the productive rate at about 87% or about 30% of the time.

The chain combines TRBV7-9 with TRBJ1-1, with D maybe TRBD1 (5 bases). The sequenced material came from PBMCs. The receptor was derived from a woman in her 30s in good health and CMV-seropositive. The CDR3 nucleotides are TGTGCCAGCAGCTTCAGGGAGGGGAGGGACACTGAAGCTTTCTTT. This translates into CASSFREGRDTEAFF.